This TCR beta chain came from a study of shared clonotypes between healthy human individuals. Repertoires were generated with immunoSEQ multiplex PCR, while TCRdb's copy carries only in-frame clones and drops some. The sample lists about 1.5 million clones; roughly 98% were seen once. Between the trimmed V and J ends, which lost 1 base and 0 bases, there was a span of 16 bases. Germline assignment: CDR1 MGHRA and CDR2 YSYEKL. CDR3 length: 18 amino acids. Source material: naive CD4+ T cells sorted from blood. Documented subset: CD45RA+ positively selected. The sequence was collected from a man younger than 45 in good health. J is TRBJ1-3 and V is TRBV4-1; weak D call: TRBD1 (5 bases). CDR3 bases: TGCGCCAGCAGCCAAGTAAGGGCAGGGAAAAGCTCTGGAAACACCATATATTTT. Amino acids: CASSQVRAGKSSGNTIYF.